A selection of T cell receptor beta chains follows, all from one sample in a study of molecular identifiers for immune sequencing clone quantification. TCRdb re-analysed the PCR reads in MiXCR, keeping a single row per CDR3 protein. The sample includes under 800,000 distinct CDR3 sequences, over 25% of them seen just once. The sequenced sample consisted of naive CD8+ T cells from blood, with Jurkat cell RNA spiked in. These receptors were taken from a human donor in good health. Some libraries in this study had Jurkat cell RNA spiked in. Each CDR3 is given with its conserved first and last residue. Fields, in order: D gene, J gene, V gene, clone size, CDR3 DNA, CDR3 protein. The D gene is left open where the match is weak. The size field is filled for only some rows; it gives once, few, many or a size class.

TRBD2,TRBJ2-3,TRBV7-9,many,TGTGCCAGCAGCGCGACTAGCGGGGTCACAGATACGCAGTATTTT,CASSATSGVTDTQYF
TRBD2,TRBJ2-3,TRBV6-2/TRBV6-3,NA,TGTGCCAGCACCCGTCTCACGACTAGCGGGTGGACAGATACGCAGTATTTT,CASTRLTTSGWTDTQYF
NA,TRBJ2-3,TRBV27,many,TGTGCCAGCAGCGGGGGTAGCACAGATACGCAGTATTTT,CASSGGSTDTQYF
NA,TRBJ2-3,TRBV11-2,few,TGTGCCAGCAGCCACTATCTGAGGGAACAGTTCACAGATACGCAGTATTTT,CASSHYLREQFTDTQYF
NA,TRBJ1-4,TRBV14,many,TGTGCCAGCAGCCAAGAAACGGAGCCAGAGGCTAATGAAAAACTGTTTTTT,CASSQETEPEANEKLFF
TRBD1,TRBJ1-1,TRBV19,NA,TGTGCCACCGAAACAGGGGCGTACACTGAAGCTTTCTTT,CATETGAYTEAFF
NA,TRBJ1-1,TRBV13,few,TGTGCCAGCAGCTTAACCGATACCCGGACACAGGAAGCTTTCTTT,CASSLTDTRTQEAFF
NA,TRBJ2-7,TRBV5-6,NA,TGTGCCAGCAGCTTGGGTGATATCCTATATGAGCAGTACTTC,CASSLGDILYEQYF
NA,TRBJ2-1,TRBV7-6,NA,TGTGCCAGCAGCTTCGGAGATAACAATGAGCAGTTCTTC,CASSFGDNNEQFF
NA,TRBJ2-5,TRBV7-6,few,TGTGCCAGCAGCTTAGCCGCAGGGATGGGGCAAGAGACCCAGTACTTC,CASSLAAGMGQETQYF
NA,TRBJ1-5,TRBV27,few,TGTGCCAGCAGTTCTACCCAAGGGGATCAGCCCCAGCATTTT,CASSSTQGDQPQHF
NA,TRBJ2-5,TRBV1,NA,TGCACCAGCAGCCAACCGGGTCGGAACAGGGCGTTGGAGACCCAGTACTTC,CTSSQPGRNRALETQYF